The 14 T cell receptor beta chains below come from one sample, sequenced in a study of blood T cells in healthy people across ages. Through a sample-barcoded 5' primer and a J-beta primer mix, a second PCR was run for roughly 7 to 11 cycles. Each CDR3 protein is one row after TCRdb ran MiXCR on the 5' RACE reads. The sample yields 1 million or so distinct CDR3 sequences, 35% to 55% seen once. Sequenced: blood. Source of these receptors: a woman aged 55-69 years in good health.

V and J are TRBV6-6 and TRBJ2-7; D is undetermined. The CDR3 loop spans 11 amino acids. V shed 5 bases and J shed 7 bases, with 9 bases lying between them. Germline V gene data show CDR1 as MNHNY and CDR2 as SVGAGI (reference sequence). CDR3 loop: CASSGRNEQYF. The DNA for the CDR3 is TGTGCCAGCAGTGGCAGGAATGAGCAGTACTTC.

The chain has TRBV28 and TRBJ2-5; a weak D match, TRBD2 (5 bases). Germline-derived CDR1 and CDR2 are MDHEN and SYDVKM. There are 15 residues in the CDR3. V was cut by 3 bases and J by 1 base, with 12 bases left in between. In nucleotides, the CDR3 is TGTGCCAGCAGTTTTCCCACTAGATCCCAAGAGACCCAGTACTTC. This sequence encodes CASSFPTRSQETQYF.

This chain connects TRBV6-6 to TRBJ2-5, with D perhaps TRBD2 (6 bases). The CDR3 length is 14 residues. The V end was cut by 6 bases, the J end by 5 bases, with 16 bases between. The germline gives CDR1 MNHNY, CDR2 SVGAGI (reference sequence). CDR3 DNA: TGTGCCAGCAGATTAACGAGCGGAGGGGAGACCCAGTACTTC. Translating gives CASRLTSGGETQYF.

This rearrangement joins TRBV7-9 to TRBJ2-5, with a tentative D call TRBD2 (6 bases). The CDR3 runs 14 residues. The V and J ends lost 11 bases and 3 bases respectively, with 19 bases between them. Germline V gene sequence: CDR1 SEHNR, CDR2 FQNEAQ (reference sequence). The CDR3 here is CAHPGGLGEETQYF. The DNA for the CDR3 is TGTGCCCACCCCGGGGGTTTGGGCGAAGAGACCCAGTACTTC.

The J gene is TRBJ1-1, the V gene TRBV7-9, with TRBD1 matching over 8 bases. Germline CDR1 reads SEHNR; CDR2 reads FQNEAQ (reference sequence). V lost 5 bases to trimming and J lost 4 bases; unmatched junction nucleotides: 9. This CDR3 has 15 amino acids. CDR3 residues: CASSGQGVSSTEAFF. The DNA of the CDR3 is TGTGCCAGCAGCGGACAGGGCGTGAGTAGCACTGAAGCTTTCTTT.

The V gene is TRBV27, the J gene TRBJ1-5, with 7 bases lining up with TRBD1. Trimming removed 2 bases from V and 7 bases from J; junction bases left unmatched: 5. CDR3 length: 14 amino acids. Germline values: CDR1 MNHEY, CDR2 SMNVEV (reference sequence). CDR3 coding DNA: TGTGCCAGCAGTTTAGTACAGGGGAGGCAGCCCCAGCATTTT. Translation gives CASSLVQGRQPQHF.

This clonotype was found a few times. The genes are TRBV7-2 and TRBJ2-1; 7 nucleotides align to TRBD2. Germline-derived CDR1 and CDR2 are SGHTA and FQGNSA. V dropped 5 bases and J dropped 5; count of bases not matched to a gene: 9. CDR3 length equals 15 residues. In nucleotides, the CDR3 is TGTGCCAGCAGCCAGAGCGGGAAGAGAAACAATGAGCAGTTCTTC. Translated: CASSQSGKRNNEQFF.

This clonotype was recorded a few times. The V call is TRBV10-2, the J call TRBJ1-2; TRBD1 might be the D (5 bases). The CDR3 totals 13 residues. The ends were cut back, 8 bases at V and 5 bases at J, with 15 bases in the middle. The germline gives CDR1 WSHSY, CDR2 SAAADI. CDR3 sequence: CASRRPGPYGYTF. DNA for the CDR3: TGCGCCAGCCGAAGACCAGGGCCGTATGGCTACACCTTC.

This clonotype has more than one count but fewer than ten. The V and J genes are TRBV3-1 and TRBJ2-1; the D is unclear. V was clipped by 1 base and J by 0 bases, with 7 bases between them. The germline V gene has CDR1 LGHDT and CDR2 YNNKEL (reference sequence). The CDR3 covers 15 residues. In nucleotides, the CDR3 is TGTGCCAGCAGCCAAGGGATCCGCTCCTACAATGAGCAGTTCTTC. It encodes CASSQGIRSYNEQFF.

This clonotype was counted only a few times. The chain combines TRBV20-1 with TRBJ2-1; D ambiguous. The CDR3 loop spans 10 amino acids. V lost 5 bases and J lost 9, with 8 bases in between. Germline values: CDR1 DFQATT, CDR2 SNEGSKA (reference sequence). CDR3 nucleotides: TGCAGTGCTGTTTGGAGTGAGCAGTTCTTC. Residues: CSAVWSEQFF.

J is TRBJ2-1 and V is TRBV9; tentatively, D is TRBD1 (5 bases). Germline V CDR1 and CDR2: SGDLS, YYNGEE. This CDR3 region has 15 residues. V lost 0 bases to trimming and J lost 4 bases, with 11 bases between them. CDR3 protein: CASSVGVRGYNEQFF. The CDR3 nucleotides are TGTGCCAGCAGCGTAGGCGTTAGGGGATACAATGAGCAGTTCTTC.

The chain combines TRBV4-1 with TRBJ1-5; D is possibly TRBD1 (5 bases). The CDR3 is 15 amino acids. Germline CDR1 MGHRA, CDR2 YSYEKL. V dropped 3 bases and J dropped 6 bases, with 15 bases sitting between them. This CDR3 is CASSHTGGFGQPQHF. In nucleotides, the CDR3 is TGCGCCAGCAGCCACACAGGCGGTTTCGGTCAGCCCCAGCATTTT.

This clonotype was picked up a small number of times. This chain uses TRBV27 with TRBJ2-5; D is ambiguous. V lost 0 bases to trimming and J lost 1 base, with 6 bases between them. CDR1 is MNHEY and CDR2 is SMNVEV in the germline V gene (reference sequence). The CDR3 contains 14 residues. The DNA for the CDR3 is TGTGCCAGCAGTTTATCCATGGCCCAAGAGACCCAGTACTTC. Residues: CASSLSMAQETQYF.

This chain joins TRBV25-1 and TRBJ1-4; no reliable D call. Germline loops: CDR1 MGHDK, CDR2 SYGVNS. The germline V and J ends were trimmed by 3 bases and 0 bases, with 11 bases remaining between them. The CDR3 is made up of 16 amino acids. CDR3: CASSDFWTATNEKLFF. The DNA of the CDR3 is TGTGCCAGCAGTGACTTCTGGACGGCAACTAATGAAAAACTGTTTTTT.